This T cell receptor beta chain was sequenced in a study of blood T cells in healthy people across ages. Study conclusions and caveats: In older individuals, TCR beta diversity per million T cells was lower, falling roughly linearly with age. Strong correlation was found linking TCR beta diversity to naive T cell percentage. Whereas aged donors had fewer naive CD4+ cells, long-lived donors had more of them and higher diversity.

Between the trimmed V and J ends, which lost 5 bases and 1 base, there was a span of 15 bases. The length of the CDR3 is 15 residues. Germline CDR1 and CDR2: DFQATT and SNEGSKA (reference sequence). Combining a sample-barcoded 5' primer with a J-beta primer mix, a second PCR ran for 7 to 11 cycles. TCRdb analysed the 5' RACE reads with MiXCR anew, one entry per CDR3 protein. The sample consists of over 1,500,000 distinct CDR3 sequences, about 50% of them appearing once. The donors, all healthy, were Caucasians living in Russia, aged roughly 6 to 100. Note on this clonotype: Its antigen is not known.

This chain uses TRBV20-1 with TRBJ2-4, with D unresolved. The sequence derives from a middle-aged woman in good health. The source material was blood. The CDR3 loop reads CSASAFDSAKNIQYF. In DNA form, the CDR3 reads TGCAGTGCTTCGGCTTTTGATTCGGCCAAAAACATTCAGTACTTC.